This TCR beta chain was retrieved from a study of T cells in Graves' hyperthyroidism and ophthalmopathy. Study results and caveats: Ophthalmopathy and stable hyperthyroidism were told apart by a 13 V-J model.

Patients were excluded because of uncontrolled infection, other autoimmune disease, pregnancy or lactation. Every diagnosis used clinical symptoms, serum thyroxine and TRAb, thyroid ultrasound and orbital computed tomography. The PBMCs studied were ones that came from approximately 9.9 ml fresh peripheral blood. There are 15 residues in the CDR3. V was clipped by 1 base and J by 0 bases; unmatched bases: 3. Germline CDR1 reads SGHRS; CDR2 reads YFSETQ. This clonotype was seen repeatedly, ten times or more. Its cognate antigen is unknown. Amplification of TCR beta CDR3 regions was performed using RNA transcripts as template. First-round RT-PCR targeting the TCR CDR3 was performed with the HTBI primer set. One entry per CDR3 protein, called by TCRdb with MiXCR from the multiplex PCR reads. The sample records around 350,000 distinct CDR3 sequences, about 14% being singletons.

The receptor comes from a woman aged 25 to 39 with Graves' ophthalmopathy. V gene TRBV5-1 combines with J gene TRBJ1-1; 7 positions agree with TRBD1. The sample taken for sequencing was blood. This chain's CDR3 is CASSLNTGVNTEAFF. DNA of the CDR3: TGCGCCAGCAGCTTGAATACAGGGGTGAACACTGAAGCTTTCTTT.